Shown below are 9 T cell receptor beta chains from a single sample sequenced in a study of T cell changes during pregnancy in multiple sclerosis. Sequencing used immunoSEQ multiplex PCR; TCRdb keeps in-frame clones, though not all of them. The table has tens of thousands of clones, just under 95% seen once; the top ten hold roughly 2.1%. The source was peripheral blood, collected in the second trimester of pregnancy. The receptors shown here come from a female donor with multiple sclerosis, enrolled in a pregnancy study.

The chain carries TRBV6-1 and TRBJ1-1; a weak D match, TRBD1 (5 bases). V was pared by 3 bases and J by 1 base, with 21 bases between. The CDR3 has 18 amino acids. The germline V gene encodes CDR1 MNHNS and CDR2 SASEGT. CDR3 in DNA: TGTGCCAGCAGTGAGCCATCAGGGCGGTCTATGGGGAACACTGAAGCTTTCTTT. It yields the protein CASSEPSGRSMGNTEAFF.

The V and J genes are TRBV7-3 and TRBJ2-3, with 7 bases matching TRBD2. The CDR3 has 15 residues. The germline V gene has CDR1 SGHTA and CDR2 FQGTGA. Germline trimming cut 4 bases from V and 3 bases from J; bases unmatched to any gene: 7. CDR3 in amino acids: CASSSGLGVTDTQYF. CDR3 sequence (DNA): TGTGCCAGCAGCTCCGGACTAGGGGTTACAGATACGCAGTATTTT.

The chain carries TRBV27 and TRBJ2-1; 9 positions match TRBD2. The CDR3 has 15 residues. Germline CDR1 and CDR2: MNHEY and SMNVEV (reference sequence). V was clipped by 3 bases and J by 5 bases; unmatched bases: 5. CDR3 in amino acids: CASSLGSGRNNEQFF. CDR3 bases: TGTGCCAGCAGTTTGGGTAGCGGGAGAAACAATGAGCAGTTCTTC.

This clone has just a few counts. CDR3 sequence: CASSILRDYNEQFF. Written as DNA, the CDR3 is TGTGCCAGTAGTATCCTGCGGGATTACAATGAGCAGTTCTTC. V and J are TRBV19 and TRBJ2-1; a possible D gene is TRBD2 (6 bases). Looked up from germline, CDR1 is LNHDA and CDR2 is SQIVND (reference sequence). V lost 3 bases and J lost 4, with 10 bases in between. This CDR3 comprises 14 residues.

This CDR3 is CASSLSNYGYTF. The CDR3 region has the DNA TGTGCCAGCAGTCTCTCTAACTATGGCTACACCTTC. This sequence joins TRBV28 and TRBJ1-2, with D unresolved. Deletions cut 5 bases from V and 0 bases from J, with 4 bases between. The CDR3 loop spans 12 amino acids. Germline CDR1 reads MDHEN; CDR2 reads SYDVKM.

The V gene is TRBV7-9, the J gene TRBJ2-7, with 7 bases that match TRBD2. Germline CDR1 is SEHNR and CDR2 is FQNEAQ (reference sequence). V shed 0 bases, J shed 5 bases, and the junction held 7 bases outside the gene matches. This CDR3 spans 15 amino acids. CDR3 sequence: CASSLAGAAGDEQYF. The CDR3 DNA reads as TGTGCCAGCAGCTTAGCAGGGGCCGCGGGGGACGAGCAGTACTTC.

The chain employs TRBV27 and TRBJ1-6, with TRBD1 matching over 7 bases. The CDR3 extends over 15 amino acids. From germline, CDR1 is MNHEY and CDR2 SMNVEV (reference sequence). V lost 5 bases, J lost 7 bases, and 8 bases stayed unmatched. The CDR3 sequence: CASSPRQGGNSPLHF. CDR3 DNA sequence: TGTGCCAGCAGTCCTCGACAGGGTGGGAATTCACCCCTCCACTTT.

This clone was found once. V gene TRBV30 combines with J gene TRBJ1-6, with D uncertain. Germline V gene data show CDR1 as GTSNPN and CDR2 as SVGIG (reference sequence). Trimming took off 0 bases at V and 6 bases at J, with 6 bases between the two ends. This CDR3 has 13 residues. The CDR3 reads CAWSVPGNSPLHF. The CDR3 DNA follows: TGTGCCTGGAGTGTACCGGGTAATTCACCCCTCCACTTT.

CDR3 in amino acids: CASSVERAGSTDTQYF. DNA for the CDR3: TGTGCCAGCAGCGTAGAGAGGGCCGGTAGCACAGATACGCAGTATTTT. This chain connects TRBV9 to TRBJ2-3, with TRBD2 as a possible D gene (5 bases). V gave up 0 bases and J gave up 0 bases, with 11 bases separating them. The length of the CDR3 is 16 residues. Per the germline V gene, CDR1 is SGDLS and CDR2 is YYNGEE.